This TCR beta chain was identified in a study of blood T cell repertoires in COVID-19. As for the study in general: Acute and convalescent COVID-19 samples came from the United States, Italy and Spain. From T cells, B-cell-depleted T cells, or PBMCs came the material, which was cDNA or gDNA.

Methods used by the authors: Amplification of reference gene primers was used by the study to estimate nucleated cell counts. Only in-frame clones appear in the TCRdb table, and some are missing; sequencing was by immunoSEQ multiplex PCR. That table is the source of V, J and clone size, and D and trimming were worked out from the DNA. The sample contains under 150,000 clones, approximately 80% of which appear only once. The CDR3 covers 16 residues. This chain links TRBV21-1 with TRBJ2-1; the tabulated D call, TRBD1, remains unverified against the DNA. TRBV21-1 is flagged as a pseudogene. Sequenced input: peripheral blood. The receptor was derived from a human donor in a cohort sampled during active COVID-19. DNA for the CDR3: TGTGCCAGCAGCAAAGCGGGCAGGAAGACCTACAATGAGCAGTTCTTC. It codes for CASSKAGRKTYNEQFF.